This T cell receptor beta chain was recovered during a study of OX40 agonist ivuxolimab in advanced cancers. Study at large: Those enrolled were about 80% male, with a mean age of approximately 60 years and ages from about 20 to 85. Eligibility admitted prior anti-PD-1, anti-PD-L1 or anti-CTLA-4 therapy; 40% had some.

Points on this clone: Its target is not known.

General study findings and limits: Expanded clones were, on average, more numerous among CD8+ T cells than CD4+.

The CDR3 is made up of 14 amino acids. Germline CDR1 GTSNPN, CDR2 SVGIG (reference sequence). Trimming left V 5 bases short and J 5 bases short, with 18 bases between. TCRdb keeps only in-frame clones here, not all; method: immunoSEQ multiplex PCR. The table shows roughly 120,000 clones, with roughly 90% occurring only once. The sequenced sample was CD4+ or CD8+ T cells sorted from blood, obtained in a trial of the OX40 agonist ivuxolimab. The chain links TRBV30 to TRBJ1-2, with D hard to call. This clonotype originated in an adult with an advanced solid tumor such as melanoma, head and neck, liver or kidney cancer. CDR3 sequence (DNA): TGTGCCTGGGATGTCGGAGGCGTAGGGTATGGCTACACCTTC. Its protein product is CAWDVGGVGYGYTF.